This is a list of T cell receptor beta chains from one sample in a study of blood T cells in healthy people across ages. TCRdb re-analysed the 5' RACE reads in MiXCR, keeping a single row per CDR3 protein. The table lists about 1.5 million distinct CDR3 sequences, around 39% of them singletons, with approximately 7.9% in the top ten. Input material: blood. These receptors all stem from a woman under 30 in good health. The CDR3 runs from the conserved cysteine through the conserved F or W. D genes are given only for firm matches. Size is stated for part of the rows, as once, few or many counts, or as a class when the clone is expanded.

length	V	J	size	D	CDR3	DNA
17	TRBV29-1	TRBJ2-6	-	-	CSVEPGENLAGANVLTF	TGCAGCGTTGAGCCAGGGGAAAACCTGGCTGGGGCCAACGTCCTGACTTTC
14	TRBV29-1	TRBJ2-1	-	TRBD2	CSVGTTSSYNEQFF	TGCAGCGTGGGGACTACCAGCTCCTACAATGAGCAGTTCTTC
12	TRBV10-3	TRBJ2-7	once	-	CAISENSNEQYF	TGTGCCATCAGTGAGAACAGTAACGAGCAGTACTTC
13	TRBV25-1	TRBJ2-3	few	-	CASSWGNTDTQYF	TGTGCCAGCAGTTGGGGGAACACAGATACGCAGTATTTT
15	TRBV12-3/TRBV12-4	TRBJ1-2	few	-	CASSHQVGGVYGYTF	TGTGCCAGCAGTCACCAAGTCGGTGGAGTCTATGGCTACACCTTC
17	TRBV20-1	TRBJ2-4	-	-	CSARPIEAELAKNIQYF	TGCAGTGCTAGGCCTATTGAGGCGGAACTAGCCAAAAACATTCAGTACTTC
16	TRBV20-1	TRBJ1-3	-	-	CSAQLPQANSGNTIYF	TGCAGTGCCCAGCTCCCACAGGCAAACTCTGGAAACACCATATATTTT
20	TRBV6-5	TRBJ2-5	-	-	CASSYSTSQPDDWGQETQYF	TGTGCCAGCAGTTACTCAACTAGCCAACCTGATGACTGGGGTCAAGAGACCCAGTACTTC
13	TRBV29-1	TRBJ1-1	-	-	CSVAGKMNTEAFF	TGCAGCGTTGCAGGGAAGATGAACACTGAAGCTTTCTTT
14	TRBV7-9	TRBJ2-7	-	TRBD1	CASSRTGNPYEQYF	TGTGCCAGCAGTCGGACAGGAAACCCCTACGAGCAGTACTTC
16	TRBV10-3	TRBJ2-2	-	-	CAISGSGTPNTGELFF	TGTGCCATCAGTGGTTCCGGGACACCGAACACCGGGGAGCTGTTTTTT
14	TRBV27	TRBJ2-7	-	TRBD2	CASLPSGRAGEQYF	TGTGCCAGCCTTCCTAGCGGGAGGGCCGGGGAGCAGTACTTC
15	TRBV7-9	TRBJ1-1	few	-	CASEGREQPNTEAFF	TGTGCCAGCGAGGGGAGGGAACAACCGAACACTGAAGCTTTCTTT
12	TRBV29-1	TRBJ2-3	many	-	CSVGGSTDTQYF	TGCAGCGTTGGGGGTAGCACAGATACGCAGTATTTT
17	TRBV6-5	TRBJ2-1	-	TRBD2	CASSYSWTGRTSHEQFF	TGTGCCAGCAGTTACTCTTGGACCGGGAGGACCAGCCATGAGCAGTTCTTC